This T cell receptor (beta chain) stems from a study of CD8 T cells in ankylosing spondylitis. Overall study results and limits: There was a TCR beta motif, made of several highly homologous variants, that appeared characteristic of ankylosing spondylitis blood.

As regards this clonotype: The antigen remains unidentified.

TCRdb re-derived calls from the 5' RACE reads in MiXCR, one entry per CDR3 protein. This table holds around 450,000 distinct CDR3 sequences, 25% to 30% found once. The germline V gene encodes CDR1 SGHDN and CDR2 FVKESK. This CDR3 contains 16 residues. The V segment lost 4 bases and the J segment 2 bases; nucleotides outside the gene matches: 4. The chain couples TRBV14 to TRBJ2-2; 10 bases map to TRBD2. The specimen sequenced was blood, either unsorted or a sorted T cell fraction (not recorded which). This receptor was identified in a male donor with ankylosing spondylitis. The CDR3 is CASSRSGRTNTGELFF. In DNA form, the CDR3 reads TGTGCCAGCAGCCGTAGCGGGAGGACCAACACCGGGGAGCTGTTTTTT.